This is a list of T cell receptor beta chains from one sample in a study of blood T cell repertoires in COVID-19. Profiling relied on immunoSEQ multiplex PCR, and the TCRdb table lists in-frame clones only, not all of them. Of about 300,000 clones listed, about nine tenths were seen once; the top ten hold roughly 2.1%. Sequenced: peripheral blood. All receptors come from a man between 18 and 29 years old with active or convalescent COVID-19. The conserved cysteine and the conserved F or W are not part of the CDR3 here. Each record gives: J gene, V gene, CDR3 protein.

TRBJ2-7 | TRBV18 | ASSQLGHEQY
TRBJ2-5 | TRBV4-3 | ASSQGTGVAETQY
TRBJ1-5 | TRBV4-1 | ASSQMGDRGNQPQH
TRBJ2-2 | TRBV27 | ASSVLAGENTGELF
TRBJ2-7 | TRBV19 | ASSTGPGLATYEQY
TRBJ2-7 | TRBV4-1 | ASSQESRDGLYEQY
TRBJ1-1 | TRBV2 | ASRGQPKNTEAF
TRBJ2-3 | TRBV9 | ASSASGRVQDTQY
TRBJ1-1 | TRBV4-1 | ASSQDPGRAEAF
TRBJ1-6 | TRBV19 | ASSIEGDSSPLH
TRBJ2-6 | TRBV18 | ASSPMGGDITGANVLT
TRBJ2-1 | TRBV9 | ASSAGTRSLGEQF
TRBJ1-4 | TRBV6-6 | ASSSTPSATNEKLF
TRBJ2-1 | TRBV20-1 | SVQLNEQF
TRBJ1-1 | TRBV7-2 | ASREKGLGNEAF
TRBJ1-3 | TRBV5-6 | ASSYGQGHYSGNTIY
TRBJ1-5 | TRBV28 | ASNLNPGGRRPQH
TRBJ2-1 | TRBV3-1/TRBV3-2 | ASSRGTSGLDEQF
TRBJ2-1 | TRBV7-3 | ASSLREGPGSYNEQF
TRBJ1-5 | TRBV6-1 | ASSEVRGAGGQPQH
TRBJ2-5 | TRBV10-3 | AISEGTGGLYQETQY
TRBJ1-3 | TRBV18 | ASSPAGIRNTIY
TRBJ2-2 | TRBV5-6 | ASRSVQGWTGELF
TRBJ2-7 | TRBV5-4 | ASSPSLAGVYEQY
TRBJ1-6 | TRBV19 | ASSQTVGSPLH
TRBJ1-5 | TRBV24-1 | ATSETHSNQPQH
TRBJ2-3 | TRBV6-5 | ASTRGDTQY
TRBJ2-5 | TRBV7-6 | ASSSIAGGGTQY
TRBJ2-1 | TRBV27 | ASSLSSGSTYNEQF
TRBJ2-7 | TRBV25-1 | ASSEVGRGDYEQY
TRBJ2-5 | TRBV4-1 | ASSPAPTGLRETQY
TRBJ2-1 | TRBV11-3 | ASSHRGTSGLNEQF
TRBJ2-5 | TRBV7-8 | ASSLGGGLETQY
TRBJ1-5 | TRBV6-5 | ASSYNSVGGDQPQH
TRBJ2-3 | TRBV6-6 | ASIRTSGTDTQY
TRBJ2-2 | TRBV6-4 | ASRFTSGVTGELF
TRBJ1-1 | TRBV27 | ASSLIPGGSEAF
TRBJ2-7 | TRBV28 | ASSRAGVLWQY
TRBJ2-3 | TRBV11-2 | ASSGLFLTSGTDTQY
TRBJ1-2 | TRBV7-3 | ASSEDRFYGYT